This record looks at one TCR beta chain sequence and its context. No antigen is known for it. With 10 bases clipped from V and 5 bases from J, the junction kept 8 bases outside the gene matches. The CDR3 consists of 13 residues. The V gene's germline CDR1 is LNHDA and CDR2 SQIVND (reference sequence). This record belongs to a study of cytomegalovirus exposure and HLA in healthy donors. Study outcomes and limitations: The availability of immune exposure information extended only to CMV serostatus.

Primers included in the PCR were 60 Vbeta and 13 Jbeta primers. The data were produced by immunoSEQ multiplex PCR, yet TCRdb's version contains in-frame clones alone and is incomplete. Here the sample spans 250,000 to 350,000 clones, around two thirds being singletons. This TCR came from a female donor in good health and CMV-seronegative. The chain is built from TRBV19 and TRBJ2-4, with TRBD1 identical over 7 bases. The sample consisted of PBMCs. As DNA, the CDR3 is TGTGCCACGAAGGGACAGCCGGAAAACATTCAGTACTTC. Translation gives CATKGQPENIQYF.